A selection of T cell receptor beta chains follows, all from one sample in a study of T cells in Graves' hyperthyroidism and ophthalmopathy. TCRdb reprocessed the multiplex PCR reads with MiXCR, giving one entry per CDR3 protein. Of nearly 600,000 distinct CDR3 sequences in the sample, around 14% are singletons; the top ten hold less than 9%. Sequencing was performed on blood. These receptor sequences come from a young woman with Graves' ophthalmopathy. The CDR3 runs from the conserved cysteine through the conserved F or W. D genes are given only for firm matches. The listing skips clone size in some rows; elsewhere it reads once, few, many or a size class.

j_call: TRBJ2-3; clone_size: -; v_call: TRBV4-1; d_call: -; cdr3_aa: CASSQDPGVGEVDTQYF; cdr3_nt: TGCGCCAGCAGCCAAGACCCGGGAGTAGGGGAGGTAGATACGCAGTATTTT
j_call: TRBJ2-2; clone_size: -; v_call: TRBV30; d_call: TRBD2; cdr3_aa: CAWSGTSGANTGELFF; cdr3_nt: TGTGCCTGGAGTGGGACTAGCGGGGCAAACACCGGGGAGCTGTTTTTT
j_call: TRBJ2-5; clone_size: few; v_call: TRBV5-1; d_call: TRBD1; cdr3_aa: CASSATGDKGETQYF; cdr3_nt: TGCGCCAGCAGCGCCACAGGGGACAAAGGAGAGACCCAGTACTTC
j_call: TRBJ2-3; clone_size: few; v_call: TRBV19; d_call: TRBD2; cdr3_aa: CASSTRTSGRADTQYF; cdr3_nt: TGTGCCAGTAGTACCAGGACTAGCGGGAGGGCGGATACGCAGTATTTT
j_call: TRBJ2-3; clone_size: few; v_call: TRBV6-1; d_call: -; cdr3_aa: CASSSAVADTQYF; cdr3_nt: TGTGCCAGCAGTTCGGCAGTAGCAGATACGCAGTATTTT
j_call: TRBJ1-2; clone_size: many; v_call: TRBV7-2; d_call: -; cdr3_aa: CASSRNMGAADYGYTF; cdr3_nt: TGTGCCAGCAGCCGAAATATGGGGGCCGCTGACTATGGCTACACCTTC
j_call: TRBJ1-1; clone_size: -; v_call: TRBV4-1; d_call: TRBD1; cdr3_aa: CASSQTQGRTEAFF; cdr3_nt: TGCGCCAGCAGCCAGACACAGGGGCGGACTGAAGCTTTCTTT
j_call: TRBJ2-1; clone_size: many; v_call: TRBV2; d_call: -; cdr3_aa: CASSGDGFNEQFF; cdr3_nt: TGTGCCAGCAGTGGGGACGGTTTCAATGAGCAGTTCTTC
j_call: TRBJ2-1; clone_size: many; v_call: TRBV7-3; d_call: -; cdr3_aa: CASSLSRPVRISEQFF; cdr3_nt: TGTGCCAGCAGCTTGTCGCGACCAGTGAGGATTTCTGAGCAGTTCTTC
j_call: TRBJ1-6; clone_size: -; v_call: TRBV24-1; d_call: TRBD1; cdr3_aa: CATSERGQTSPLHF; cdr3_nt: TGTGCCACCAGTGAAAGGGGACAGACTTCACCCCTCCACTTT
j_call: TRBJ1-4; clone_size: many; v_call: TRBV29-1; d_call: TRBD1; cdr3_aa: CSVTGTGNEKLFF; cdr3_nt: TGCAGCGTTACCGGGACAGGGAACGAAAAACTGTTTTTT
j_call: TRBJ1-4; clone_size: -; v_call: TRBV7-9; d_call: -; cdr3_aa: CASSSRGTSLNEKLFF; cdr3_nt: TGTGCCAGCAGCTCACGCGGGACATCTCTTAATGAAAAACTGTTTTTT
j_call: TRBJ2-3; clone_size: many; v_call: TRBV27; d_call: -; cdr3_aa: CASSYDTDTQYF; cdr3_nt: TGTGCCAGCAGTTACGACACAGATACGCAGTATTTT
j_call: TRBJ2-3; clone_size: many; v_call: TRBV7-9; d_call: -; cdr3_aa: CASSADSRADTQYF; cdr3_nt: TGTGCCAGCAGCGCCGACAGTCGGGCAGATACGCAGTATTTT
j_call: TRBJ2-5; clone_size: many; v_call: TRBV30; d_call: -; cdr3_aa: CAWSEGGLETQYF; cdr3_nt: TGTGCCTGGAGTGAGGGAGGTTTAGAGACCCAGTACTTC
j_call: TRBJ2-7; clone_size: many; v_call: TRBV5-8; d_call: TRBD2; cdr3_aa: CASSLGLAESLYEQYF; cdr3_nt: TGTGCCAGCAGCTTGGGGCTAGCGGAGTCGCTCTACGAGCAGTACTTC
j_call: TRBJ2-7; clone_size: many; v_call: TRBV29-1; d_call: TRBD1; cdr3_aa: CSVEDRGYEQYF; cdr3_nt: TGCAGCGTTGAAGACAGGGGGTACGAGCAGTACTTC
j_call: TRBJ2-5; clone_size: many; v_call: TRBV9; d_call: TRBD1; cdr3_aa: CASTLTTGIQETQYF; cdr3_nt: TGTGCCAGCACCCTAACGACAGGGATCCAAGAGACCCAGTACTTC
j_call: TRBJ2-7; clone_size: -; v_call: TRBV7-9; d_call: -; cdr3_aa: CASSLDPISYEQYF; cdr3_nt: TGTGCCAGCAGCTTAGACCCGATTTCCTACGAGCAGTACTTC
j_call: TRBJ2-7; clone_size: -; v_call: TRBV4-2; d_call: TRBD1; cdr3_aa: CASSQGEMGFDRGETYEQYF; cdr3_nt: TGTGCCAGCAGCCAAGGGGAGATGGGATTCGACAGGGGCGAAACCTACGAGCAGTACTTC
j_call: TRBJ2-5; clone_size: few; v_call: TRBV4-1; d_call: -; cdr3_aa: CASSQEPGAETQYF; cdr3_nt: TGCGCCAGCAGCCAAGAGCCAGGGGCAGAGACCCAGTACTTC
j_call: TRBJ1-2; clone_size: -; v_call: TRBV6-2/TRBV6-3; d_call: TRBD1; cdr3_aa: CASSPGTAINYGYTF; cdr3_nt: TGTGCCAGCAGTCCAGGGACAGCAATCAACTATGGCTACACCTTC
j_call: TRBJ2-6; clone_size: -; v_call: TRBV20-1; d_call: -; cdr3_aa: CSALLVAGQRRSGANVLTF; cdr3_nt: TGCAGTGCCCTACTGGTAGCGGGACAGCGAAGGTCTGGGGCCAACGTCCTGACTTTC
j_call: TRBJ2-1; clone_size: many; v_call: TRBV28; d_call: -; cdr3_aa: CASSLSKGQFF; cdr3_nt: TGTGCCAGCAGTTTATCCAAGGGGCAGTTCTTC
j_call: TRBJ2-5; clone_size: many; v_call: TRBV19; d_call: -; cdr3_aa: CASSTRRGPGETQYF; cdr3_nt: TGTGCCAGTAGTACCCGTCGGGGACCGGGAGAGACCCAGTACTTC
j_call: TRBJ1-3; clone_size: many; v_call: TRBV6-1; d_call: TRBD1; cdr3_aa: CASLSTGYGNTIYF; cdr3_nt: TGTGCCAGCCTATCGACAGGGTACGGAAACACCATATATTTT
j_call: TRBJ2-1; clone_size: many; v_call: TRBV7-6; d_call: TRBD2; cdr3_aa: CASSFMTSGPHTHNEQFF; cdr3_nt: TGTGCCAGCAGCTTTATGACTAGCGGGCCGCATACCCACAATGAGCAGTTCTTC
j_call: TRBJ2-7; clone_size: many; v_call: TRBV6-2/TRBV6-3; d_call: -; cdr3_aa: CASSSRGLRNVPYEQYF; cdr3_nt: TGTGCCAGCAGTTCCCGCGGTCTGCGAAATGTCCCCTACGAGCAGTACTTC
j_call: TRBJ2-1; clone_size: many; v_call: TRBV7-8; d_call: -; cdr3_aa: CASSLGLDWSSYNEQFF; cdr3_nt: TGTGCCAGCAGCTTAGGCCTCGACTGGAGCTCCTACAATGAGCAGTTCTTC
j_call: TRBJ2-5; clone_size: once; v_call: TRBV3-1; d_call: -; cdr3_aa: CTSRKDPMETQYF; cdr3_nt: TGTACCAGCAGAAAGGACCCCATGGAGACCCAGTACTTC
j_call: TRBJ2-7; clone_size: many; v_call: TRBV7-2; d_call: -; cdr3_aa: CASSLVRFRPYEQYF; cdr3_nt: TGTGCCAGCAGCTTAGTCCGGTTTCGACCCTACGAGCAGTACTTC
j_call: TRBJ2-5; clone_size: many; v_call: TRBV5-8; d_call: TRBD1; cdr3_aa: CASRLGTGHRETQYF; cdr3_nt: TGTGCCAGCAGGCTGGGGACAGGCCACAGGGAGACCCAGTACTTC